This T cell receptor (beta chain) was observed in a study of blood T cell repertoires in COVID-19. This clone was detected once. Trimming cost V 2 bases and J 2 bases; bases outside gene matches: 2. The length of the CDR3 is 15 residues. Germline values: CDR1 SGHTA, CDR2 FQGNSA. The authors' processing: Reference gene primers were amplified, and this amplification served to estimate nucleated cell counts. This table comes from immunoSEQ multiplex PCR, and its TCRdb copy is limited to in-frame clones, with some not included. V, J and clone size are those of that table, while D and trimming were read from the DNA. The table lists 150,000 or so clones, about 89% of them singletons.

The specimen was peripheral blood. The chain combines TRBV7-2 with TRBJ2-1, with TRBD1 matching 8 bases. This sequence originates from a woman aged 70-85 years with COVID-19, enrolled during active disease. The CDR3, as DNA: TGTGCCAGCAGCTTAAACAGGGGGGCCTACAATGAGCAGTTCTTC. Its protein is CASSLNRGAYNEQFF.